The 21 T cell receptor beta chains below were found in one sample sequenced in a study of cytomegalovirus exposure and HLA in healthy donors. Profiling relied on immunoSEQ multiplex PCR, and the TCRdb table lists in-frame clones only, not all of them. The sample has 120,000 or so clones; 85% to 90% are singletons. Material: PBMCs. The source is a woman aged 25 to 39 in good health and CMV-seronegative.

The CDR3, as DNA: TGTGCCAGCAGTGAGTGGAGCTCCTATAATTCACCCCTCCACTTT. This encodes CASSEWSSYNSPLHF. The V gene is TRBV25-1, the J gene TRBJ1-6, with no clear D. The CDR3 runs to 15 residues. In germline, CDR1 is MGHDK, CDR2 SYGVNS. V dropped 3 bases and J dropped 0 bases, with 6 bases sitting between them.

This chain joins TRBV7-2 and TRBJ2-5, with 10 bases matching TRBD2. The V and J ends lost 6 bases and 0 bases, in that order; junction bases with no gene match: 1. CDR1 is SGHTA, CDR2 FQGNSA, per germline. The CDR3 length is 14 residues. The CDR3 nucleotides are TGTGCCAGCAGGCTAGCGGGGGACCAAGAGACCCAGTACTTC. Translation gives CASRLAGDQETQYF.

J is TRBJ2-1 and V is TRBV6-5; D possibly corresponds to TRBD1 (6 bases). This CDR3 contains 14 residues. V lost 6 bases to trimming and J lost 7 bases, with 16 bases between them. Germline assignment: CDR1 MNHEY and CDR2 SVGAGI. In DNA form, the CDR3 reads TGTGCCAGCAGGCTCAGGGTTGGGACAAATGAGCAGTTCTTC. Residues: CASRLRVGTNEQFF.

This clone was seen a single time. The gene calls are TRBV29-1 and TRBJ2-3; 11 bases agree with TRBD1. There are 14 residues in the CDR3. The germline V gene has CDR1 SQVTM and CDR2 ANQGSEA. V lost 8 bases, J lost 3 bases, and 7 bases stayed unmatched. As DNA, the CDR3 is TGCAGCACAATGGACAGGGGGCTGACAGATACGCAGTATTTT. Translating it yields CSTMDRGLTDTQYF.

DNA for the CDR3: TGCGCCAGCAGCTTGGAAACTAGCGGGGGCGGGGAGACCCAGTACTTC. It is translated as CASSLETSGGGETQYF. The chain combines TRBV5-1 with TRBJ2-5; 11 positions match TRBD2. Germline loops: CDR1 SGHRS, CDR2 YFSETQ. With 0 bases clipped from V and 5 bases from J, the junction kept 6 bases outside the gene matches. The CDR3 length is 16 residues.

This sequence joins TRBV28 and TRBJ1-5, with a weak D call TRBD1 (6 bases). The germline gives CDR1 MDHEN, CDR2 SYDVKM. The V and J ends lost 4 bases and 3 bases respectively, with 16 bases between them. The CDR3 sequence is 16 residues long. The CDR3 is CASSSPSTGYNQPQHF. In DNA form, the CDR3 reads TGTGCCAGCAGTTCACCCTCCACAGGGTACAATCAGCCCCAGCATTTT.

The chain is built from TRBV5-4 and TRBJ2-5; 9 positions agree with TRBD1. The V gene end was trimmed by 5 bases and the J gene end by 5 bases; junction bases not matched to a gene: 7. The length of the CDR3 is 14 residues. Germline CDR1 SGHNT, CDR2 YYREEE (reference sequence). For the CDR3, the DNA is TGTGCCAGCAGGTGGGACAGGGTAGGGGAGACCCAGTACTTC. Residues: CASRWDRVGETQYF.

The chain is built from TRBV9 and TRBJ1-1, with 7 bases identical to TRBD1. The V gene end was trimmed by 0 bases and the J gene end by 7 bases; junction bases not matched to a gene: 3. The CDR3 sequence is 13 residues long. Germline V gene sequence: CDR1 SGDLS, CDR2 YYNGEE. The CDR3 nucleotides read TGTGCCAGCAGCGTAGAAGGGGGCGGTGAAGCTTTCTTT. This translates into CASSVEGGGEAFF. The full variable domain, completed using reference TRBV9 and TRBJ1-1, is DSGVTQTPKHLITATGQRVTLRCSPRSGDLSVYWYQQSLDQGLQFLIQYYNGEERAKGNILERFSAQQFPDLHSELNLSSLELGDSALYFCASSVEGGGEAFFGQGTRLTVV.

This chain links TRBV13 with TRBJ2-5; 9 bases agree with TRBD1. This CDR3 has 15 residues. Germline-derived CDR1 and CDR2 are PRHDT and FYEKMQ (reference sequence). J lost 5 bases, V lost 1 base, and 5 bases had no gene match. The CDR3 loop reads CASSLEGQGWETQYF. As DNA, the CDR3 is TGTGCCAGCAGCTTAGAGGGACAGGGATGGGAGACCCAGTACTTC.

The chain links TRBV7-8 to TRBJ2-7; 10 bases map to TRBD1. Germline V CDR1 and CDR2: SGHVS, FQNEAQ. The CDR3 extends over 16 amino acids. Unmatched junction bases numbered 5, after V lost 0 bases and J lost 3 bases. This CDR3 reads CASSLAYRDRGYEQYF. In nucleotides, the CDR3 is TGTGCCAGCAGCTTAGCATACCGGGACAGGGGCTACGAGCAGTACTTC. The variable domain in full, with the rest retrieved from reference TRBV7-8 and TRBJ2-7, is GAGVSQSPRYKVAKRGQDVALRCDPISGHVSLFWYQQALGQGPEFLTYFQNEAQLDKSGLPSDRFFAERPEGSVSTLKIQRTQQEDSAVYLCASSLAYRDRGYEQYFGPGTRLTVT.

The genes are TRBV6-5 and TRBJ2-7, with 8 bases lining up with TRBD1. This CDR3 is 16 amino acids long. The germline CDR1 and CDR2 sequences are MNHEY and SVGAGI. The ends lost 0 bases at V and 2 bases at J; junction bases unmatched: 6. The CDR3 nucleotides read TGTGCCAGCAGTTACTCGAAACGACAGGGGACCTACGAGCAGTACTTC. It codes for CASSYSKRQGTYEQYF.

V and J are TRBV7-9 and TRBJ1-2; 11 bases line up with TRBD1. CDR3 length: 17 residues. Germline CDR1 is SEHNR and CDR2 is FQNEAQ (reference sequence). Trimming took 7 bases from V and 4 from J; bases not matched to a gene: 14. The CDR3 here is CASTLQVGQGASYGYTF. The CDR3 bases are TGTGCCAGCACCCTACAGGTTGGACAGGGGGCCAGCTATGGCTACACCTTC. The complete variable domain, with remaining parts taken from reference TRBV7-9 and TRBJ1-2, reads DTGVSQNPRHKITKRGQNVTFRCDPISEHNRLYWYRQTLGQGPEFLTYFQNEAQLEKSRLLSDRFSAERPKGSFSTLEIQRTEQGDSAMYLCASTLQVGQGASYGYTFGSGTRLTVV.

This rearrangement joins TRBV7-9 to TRBJ2-5, with TRBD2 identical over 14 bases. Trimming cost V 2 bases and J 5 bases; bases outside gene matches: 13. CDR3 length: 19 amino acids. The germline V gene encodes CDR1 SEHNR and CDR2 FQNEAQ (reference sequence). The CDR3 sequence: CASSLTMARTSGGSETQYF. DNA for the CDR3: TGTGCCAGCAGCTTAACTATGGCTAGGACTAGCGGGGGGTCGGAGACCCAGTACTTC.

The gene calls are TRBV27 and TRBJ2-7; no firm D call. The CDR3 has 14 amino acids. Germline V gene lookup returns CDR1 MNHEY and CDR2 SMNVEV (reference sequence). The V end lost 4 bases, the J end lost 6 bases, and 16 bases lay between the germline ends. CDR3 DNA sequence: TGTGCCAGCAGTTCTGACCCGCGGCTCCGCGAGCAGTACTTC. Amino acid sequence: CASSSDPRLREQYF.

The V and J genes are TRBV4-3 and TRBJ2-7; TRBD2 aligns across 9 bases. This CDR3 is 15 amino acids long. The V segment lost 3 bases and the J segment 0 bases; nucleotides outside the gene matches: 3. CDR1 and CDR2 from the germline V gene are LGHNA and YSLEER. The CDR3 region is CASSQLAGASYEQYF. In nucleotides, the CDR3 is TGCGCCAGCAGCCAGTTAGCGGGGGCCTCCTACGAGCAGTACTTC.

This clone is a singleton in its sample. The V call is TRBV11-2, the J call TRBJ1-4; no clear D. In germline, CDR1 is SGHAT, CDR2 FQNNGV. CDR3 length: 17 amino acids. V lost 7 bases to trimming and J lost 0 bases, with 18 bases between them. DNA of the CDR3: TGTGCCAGCAAAGACCGGGGTCTACTTGCAACTAATGAAAAACTGTTTTTT. It is translated as CASKDRGLLATNEKLFF.

The gene calls are TRBV15 and TRBJ1-2; 9 nucleotides agree with TRBD1. Germline V lookup: CDR1 LNHNV, CDR2 YYDKDF (reference sequence). V dropped 3 bases and J dropped 7; count of bases not matched to a gene: 9. The CDR3 has 15 amino acids. This CDR3 is CATSRGGTGPSGYTF. As DNA, the CDR3 is TGTGCCACCAGCAGGGGTGGGACAGGGCCCTCTGGCTACACCTTC.

The chain uses TRBV7-2 and TRBJ1-6, with no clear D. CDR3 size: 15 residues. Germline-derived CDR1 and CDR2 are SGHTA and FQGNSA. V dropped 5 bases and J dropped 5 bases, with 13 bases sitting between them. The CDR3 bases are TGTGCCAGCAGCCCGCGGCCCCCAAATAATTCACCCCTCCACTTT. It translates to CASSPRPPNNSPLHF.

This chain joins TRBV5-4 and TRBJ2-7; possibly TRBD2 for D (5 bases). With 0 bases removed from V and 4 bases from J, the gap between germline ends came to 8 bases. Germline values: CDR1 SGHNT, CDR2 YYREEE (reference sequence). The CDR3 extends over 13 amino acids. CDR3 bases: TGTGCCAGCAGCTTGGATCCGGGATACGAGCAGTACTTC. Amino acid sequence: CASSLDPGYEQYF.

Written as DNA, the CDR3 is TGTGCCAGCAGCCGCCTGCAGCGCTCCTTAGATACGCAGTATTTT. Residues: CASSRLQRSLDTQYF. The chain couples TRBV12-1 to TRBJ2-3; TRBD2, the table's D call, was not compared with the DNA. TRBV12-1 is annotated as a pseudogene. The CDR3 is 15 amino acids.

This chain uses TRBV7-2 with TRBJ1-2, with D uncertain. The CDR3 spans 12 residues. The germline gives CDR1 SGHTA, CDR2 FQGNSA. The germline V and J ends were trimmed by 6 bases and 5 bases, with 10 bases remaining between them. The CDR3 nucleotides are TGTGCCAGCAGGCCAGGAGGTTATGGCTACACCTTC. It specifies CASRPGGYGYTF.